This T cell receptor (beta chain) was documented in a study of shared clonotypes between healthy human individuals (TCRdb year 2020). Describing the broader study: A couple of women and three men aged 18 to 49 years were included in the cohort. For each donor, CD4 naive and CD4 memory were each given three plates, CD8 naive was given two plates, and CD8 memory was given one plate. The study deeply sequenced blood TCR repertoires of about five healthy adults to estimate repertoire size and the extent of clonotype sharing between individuals. Different laboratories and diverse techniques were used to prepare libraries and sequence TCR repertoires, to increase sequencing depth and limit assay-specific biases. Between about 0.94 and 10 billion PBMCs per donor were obtained by leukapheresis.

TCR CDR3 regions were amplified from genomic DNA by multiplex PCR using the deep immunoSEQ assay. Extracted genomic DNA from each cell subset was distributed evenly across all wells of several immunoSEQ 96-well plates, and each plate was treated as a replicate. For sorted subsets, around 200 ng genomic DNA, equal to about 30,000 T cell genomes, was loaded into each replicate PCR. Purified libraries were quantified with a Qubit 3.0 fluorometer, sized on a Bioanalyzer 2100, and re-quantified with the KAPA Library Quantification kit. A separate single-read 150-cycle Illumina NextSeq 550 flow cell was used to sequence each immunoSEQ 96-well plate. In the paper's pipeline: Because only junctional sequences without quality scores were contained in the immunoSEQ output, filtering matching that applied to full-length reads could not be performed. To assign V/J genes and CDR3, sequences were annotated using PyIR, a Python wrapper for IgBLAST v1.9, with IMGT germline references. Reads were filtered out if the reads had weak V/J assignments (E-value above 1e-6), no CDR3, stop codons, out-of-frame junctions, or ambiguous translated residues. A V3J clonotype was defined by an identical inferred V gene, J gene, and CDR3 amino acid sequence. The percentage overlap between two repertoires was calculated by dividing the number of shared unique clonotypes by the size of the smaller repertoire. Richness of each repertoire was evaluated using RTK rarefaction, the Chao1 estimator, and Recon v2.1 estimates of unobserved clonotypes. Generation probabilities were computed with OLGA for all TCRbeta clonotypes obtained by the gDNA method from several donors. TCRdb took over this immuneACCESS table, retaining in-frame rearrangements with V and J assigned. Such tables are incomplete; in checked studies, under half of the missing clones stem from an unresolved V gene, and the remainder is unexplained. V and J calls and clone size are those listed in that table; D and trimming were worked out from the DNA. This sample has around 510,000 clones in its table, and about 96% of those were observed once. The ten biggest clones cover around 0.067% of the sample.

Notes on this clone: Its specific antigen is unknown. No much larger clone is present one base from it, and per-base qualities are unavailable.

Healthy HIV-negative adults with no recently reported acute infections or vaccinations were included as donors. All donors were Caucasian adults living in Nashville, Tennessee, USA. CD4+ T cells were enriched by magnetic negative selection; naive cells were then positively selected on CD45RA, and the negative fraction formed the memory subset. After blood collection by leukapheresis, PBMCs were isolated using Ficoll-Histopaque density gradient centrifugation and then cryopreserved in the vapor phase of liquid nitrogen. Analytical flow cytometry was used to check the purity and quantity of every magnetically sorted T cell population. Each sorted fraction had its genomic DNA isolated and then quantified by UV absorbance on a Nanodrop 2000c. The research as a whole found: Estimated clonotype richness was generally larger for naive than for memory subsets. Pairwise subsampling led to the expectation that sequencing depth would affect the degree of clonotype sharing among donors. The small number of donors limited the genetic and exposure-history diversity represented. Rarefaction of sorted-subset datasets indicated incomplete sequencing despite the large sequencing depth. Compared with non-shared clonotypes, the clonotypes found in all four sorted-subset donors had higher generation probabilities. Across four donors, about 5% of naive CD4, over 3% of naive CD8, roughly 2.3% of memory CD4, and 0.4% of memory CD8 clonotypes were shared. Only blood was sampled, and tissue TCR repertoires likely differ from those in blood.

The CDR3 holds 15 amino acids from the cysteine to the phenylalanine. Of the read, only the CDR3 DNA is kept; its 45 bases are in frame from base 1. CDR1 and CDR2 (SEHNR, FQNEAQ) derive from the germline V gene (reference sequence). Trimming takes 5 bases from V and 4 bases from J, and the germline ends sit 17 bases apart. In this chain, TRBV7-9 is recombined with TRBJ2-5, with a weak D call of TRBD1 (6 bases match). Sequencing input: naive CD4+ T cells sorted from blood. The cell subset or site label for this specimen denotes: CD45RA+ positively selected. The receptor comes from a woman aged 25 to 39 in good health. CDR3 loop: CASSLHWTDGETQYF. The nucleotide sequence is TGTGCCAGCAGCCTACACTGGACAGACGGAGAGACCCAGTACTTC.